This entry lists 22 T cell receptor beta chains sequenced from one sample in a study of blood T cell repertoires in COVID-19. Measured with immunoSEQ multiplex PCR; TCRdb has only the in-frame clones, and not every one. The table records about 120,000 clones, around 87% of them present only once. The sequenced sample consisted of peripheral blood. The receptor set was obtained from a woman aged 70-85 years with acute or convalescent COVID-19.

This clone was observed once. The genes are TRBV4-2 and TRBJ2-3, with 11 positions matching TRBD2. After removal of 4 bases from V and 6 bases from J, the junction contained 12 bases not matched to a gene. CDR1 and CDR2 from the germline V gene are LGHNA and YNFKEQ. The CDR3 consists of 17 residues. As DNA, the CDR3 is TGTGCCAGCAGCCCGCTGGGTAGCGGGGGGGCAAGGGATACGCAGTATTTT. It encodes CASSPLGSGGARDTQYF.

This chain connects TRBV30 to TRBJ2-2; maybe TRBD1 (6 bases). The V gene lost 4 bases and the J gene lost 6 bases, with 21 bases spanning the gap. Germline V gene data show CDR1 as GTSNPN and CDR2 as SVGIG (reference sequence). CDR3 length equals 16 residues. CDR3 residues: CAWTGVGNKPPGELFF. CDR3 in DNA: TGTGCCTGGACAGGGGTGGGAAACAAACCGCCCGGGGAGCTGTTTTTT.

The J gene is TRBJ1-5, the V gene TRBV10-3, with 7 bases aligning to TRBD1. The ends lost 0 bases at V and 6 bases at J; junction bases unmatched: 5. Germline V gene data show CDR1 as ENHRY and CDR2 as SYGVKD. The CDR3 contains 15 residues. The CDR3 region has the DNA TGTGCCATCAGTGAGTCGGGGGCAGGGGGTCAGCCCCAGCATTTT. Protein product: CAISESGAGGQPQHF.

The V and J genes are TRBV19 and TRBJ1-2; D gene uncertain. V lost 6 bases and J 0 bases, leaving 11 bases between the germline ends. Per germline, CDR1 LNHDA and CDR2 SQIVND (reference sequence). The CDR3 has 14 amino acids. The chain's CDR3 is CASRGRDTNYGYTF. As DNA, the CDR3 is TGTGCCAGTAGAGGACGGGATACTAACTATGGCTACACCTTC.

The genes are TRBV5-1 and TRBJ2-3; D is undetermined. The CDR3 contains 15 residues. Germline V gives CDR1 SGHRS, CDR2 YFSETQ. Trimming took 0 bases from V and 0 from J, leaving 8 bases between them. CDR3 DNA sequence: TGCGCCAGCAGCTTGGTTGGGCCTAGCACAGATACGCAGTATTTT. This gives the protein CASSLVGPSTDTQYF.

The J gene is TRBJ1-1, the V gene TRBV21-1; the table calls TRBD1, which could not be checked here. TRBV21-1 is marked as a pseudogene. The CDR3 spans 15 residues. The CDR3 region is CASSRFGQPNTEAFF. CDR3 DNA sequence: TGTGCCAGCAGCAGATTTGGACAGCCGAACACTGAAGCTTTCTTT.

The chain recombines TRBV30 with TRBJ1-2; a weak D match, TRBD1 (6 bases). The CDR3 length is 15 residues. Germline CDR1 reads GTSNPN; CDR2 reads SVGIG (reference sequence). V dropped 3 bases and J dropped 8 bases, with 22 bases sitting between them. In nucleotides, the CDR3 is TGTGCCTGGAGGCCTCTACAGGGATCAAGTCGGGGCTACACCTTC. Amino acids: CAWRPLQGSSRGYTF.

V is TRBV6-5 and J is TRBJ1-1; D not certain. In germline, CDR1 is MNHEY, CDR2 SVGAGI. V was pared by 0 bases and J by 7 bases, with 12 bases between. The CDR3 spans 14 residues. DNA of the CDR3: TGTGCCAGCAGTTACTCTGGGGAGGGTGGTGAAGCTTTCTTT. Translating gives CASSYSGEGGEAFF.

The chain links TRBV28 to TRBJ1-2, with TRBD1 as a possible D gene (6 bases). Trimming removed 7 bases from V and 0 bases from J, with 15 bases in between. This CDR3 comprises 15 residues. CDR1 is MDHEN, CDR2 SYDVKM, per germline. This CDR3 reads CASKLTGITNYGYTF. In DNA, the CDR3 is TGTGCCAGCAAACTTACAGGGATCACTAACTATGGCTACACCTTC.

This clone appeared a single time. The rearrangement joins TRBV30 to TRBJ1-3; 8 positions match TRBD1. The V gene's germline CDR1 is GTSNPN and CDR2 SVGIG (reference sequence). V lost 3 bases to trimming and J lost 2 bases; unmatched junction nucleotides: 6. The CDR3 contains 15 residues. The CDR3 loop reads CAWRGTGLAGNTIYF. CDR3 DNA sequence: TGTGCCTGGAGGGGGACAGGATTAGCTGGAAACACCATATATTTT.

The chain has TRBV5-1 and TRBJ2-1; weak D call: TRBD2 (6 bases). V was shortened by 6 bases and J by 0 bases, with 13 bases between the two germline ends. CDR1 and CDR2 from the germline V gene are SGHRS and YFSETQ. The CDR3 length is 15 residues. The DNA of the CDR3 is TGCGCCAGCATGCCCGTCGGGAGCTCCTACAATGAGCAGTTCTTC. Translated: CASMPVGSSYNEQFF.

The rearrangement joins TRBV6-2 or TRBV6-3 to TRBJ1-2, with 11 nucleotides matching TRBD1. Germline assignment: CDR1 MNHEY and CDR2 SVGEGT. This CDR3 has 15 amino acids. Trimming removed 6 bases from V and 7 bases from J; junction bases left unmatched: 10. This CDR3 reads CASSLAGTGGFGYTF. The CDR3 DNA reads as TGTGCCAGCAGCCTTGCCGGGACAGGGGGGTTTGGCTACACCTTC.

The CDR3 loop is CASSELGGRETQYF. Here the CDR3 DNA reads TGTGCCAGCAGTGAACTGGGGGGACGGGAGACCCAGTACTTC. V is TRBV6-1 and J is TRBJ2-5, with D tentatively TRBD2 (6 bases). Germline V gene sequence: CDR1 MNHNS, CDR2 SASEGT. V lost 2 bases and J 5 bases, leaving 12 bases between the germline ends. This CDR3 comprises 14 residues.

This clone was seen a few times. The J gene is TRBJ1-3, the V gene TRBV6-5; unclear D gene. The CDR3 spans 13 residues. V was shortened by 1 base and J by 8 bases, with 9 bases between the two germline ends. The V gene's germline CDR1 is MNHEY and CDR2 SVGAGI. CDR3 nucleotides: TGTGCCAGCAGTTACTGGACCGGGGACACCATATATTTT. As protein: CASSYWTGDTIYF.

The V gene is TRBV21-1, the J gene TRBJ2-1; the table gives TRBD1 as D, unverified against the DNA. TRBV21-1 is a known pseudogene. The CDR3 contains 14 residues. CDR3 sequence (DNA): TGTGCCAGCAGCAAAGAGGGCAGGGACAATGAGCAGTTCTTC. This gives the protein CASSKEGRDNEQFF.

The sample holds a few counts of this clone. The chain couples TRBV5-4 to TRBJ1-2, with 8 bases that match TRBD1. From germline, CDR1 is SGHNT and CDR2 YYREEE (reference sequence). V gave up 4 bases and J gave up 9 bases; unmatched junction bases: 5. There are 12 residues in the CDR3. This CDR3 reads CASSERQGSYTF. CDR3 nucleotides: TGTGCCAGCAGCGAGAGACAGGGGAGCTACACCTTC.

V gene TRBV14 combines with J gene TRBJ1-6; 10 bases map to TRBD1. This CDR3 contains 16 residues. Unmatched junction bases numbered 9, after V lost 3 bases and J lost 10 bases. Germline-derived CDR1 and CDR2 are SGHDN and FVKESK. CDR3 in DNA: TGTGCCAGCAGCCAGCCTATGGGACAGGGGAGGTCACCCCTCCACTTT. Its protein product is CASSQPMGQGRSPLHF.

This sequence joins TRBV30 and TRBJ2-5, with 8 bases matching TRBD2. Per the germline V gene, CDR1 is GTSNPN and CDR2 is SVGIG (reference sequence). The CDR3 totals 13 residues. V was pared by 2 bases and J by 6 bases, with 5 bases of the junction left unmatched. Here the CDR3 reads CAWSPGGPKTQYF. The CDR3 DNA sequence: TGTGCCTGGAGTCCGGGGGGGCCTAAGACCCAGTACTTC.

This clone was observed a single time. The CDR3 is CASSFFQGFGSGNTIYF. The CDR3 DNA reads as TGTGCCAGCAGTTTTTTTCAGGGGTTTGGGTCTGGAAACACCATATATTTT. The chain couples TRBV28 to TRBJ1-3, with a tentative D call TRBD1 (6 bases). CDR1 is MDHEN, CDR2 SYDVKM, per germline. This CDR3 is built from 17 residues. Trimming shortened V by 3 bases and J by 1 base, and 16 bases separated the two germline ends. Combining the CDR3 with reference TRBV28 and TRBJ1-3 gives the whole variable domain DVKVTQSSRYLVKRTGEKVFLECVQDMDHENMFWYRQDPGLGLRLIYFSYDVKMKEKGDIPEGYSVSREKKERFSLILESASTNQTSMYLCASSFFQGFGSGNTIYFGEGSWLTVV.

The chain employs TRBV11-3 and TRBJ1-6; the match to TRBD1 covers 7 bases. V shed 5 bases, J shed 7 bases, and the junction held 5 bases outside the gene matches. CDR3 length: 14 amino acids. The germline gives CDR1 SGHNT, CDR2 YENEEA. CDR3 DNA sequence: TGTGCCAGCAGCCGGGACAGAGAAAATTCACCCCTCCACTTT. The encoded protein is CASSRDRENSPLHF.

The J gene is TRBJ2-1, the V gene TRBV28; TRBD1 matches at 8 bases. With 6 bases clipped from V and 4 bases from J, the junction kept 11 bases outside the gene matches. Germline CDR1 and CDR2: MDHEN and SYDVKM. The CDR3 totals 16 residues. As DNA, the CDR3 is TGTGCCAGCAGGGACCCAGCCGGGACAGGATACAATGAGCAGTTCTTC. Amino acid sequence: CASRDPAGTGYNEQFF.

The CDR3 reads CASSQGAFGNTIYF. The CDR3 DNA follows: TGCGCCAGCAGCCAGGGGGCTTTCGGAAACACCATATATTTT. The chain uses TRBV5-1 and TRBJ1-3, with 8 bases lining up with TRBD1. The CDR3 is 14 residues long. With V trimmed by 4 bases and J by 4 bases, 4 bases remained unmatched. Per germline, CDR1 SGHRS and CDR2 YFSETQ. Together with reference TRBV5-1 and TRBJ1-3, the CDR3 gives the full variable domain: KAGVTQTPRYLIKTRGQQVTLSCSPISGHRSVSWYQQTPGQGLQFLFEYFSETQRNKGNFPGRFSGRQFSNSRSEMNVSTLELGDSALYLCASSQGAFGNTIYFGEGSWLTVV.